Listed here are 4 T cell receptor beta chains from one sample, sequenced in a study of cytomegalovirus exposure and HLA in healthy donors. Researchers ran the PCR with 60 Vbeta and 13 Jbeta primers. Clones were read by immunoSEQ multiplex PCR, and TCRdb kept only the in-frame ones, dropping some. Its table records 150,000 to 200,000 clones. Material for sequencing was PBMCs. Source of these receptors: a man between 25 and 39 years old in good health and CMV-seronegative.

The rearrangement joins TRBV11-2 to TRBJ2-7, with D possibly matching TRBD2 (6 bases). CDR3 length: 11 residues. V was cut by 6 bases and J by 4 bases, with 7 bases left in between. Germline V gene data show CDR1 as SGHAT and CDR2 as FQNNGV. CDR3 in DNA: TGTGCCAGCAGGGGGGGTTACGAGCAGTACTTC. Translating gives CASRGGYEQYF.

The chain carries TRBV7-9 and TRBJ2-1; 8 nucleotides line up with TRBD2. Trimming removed 5 bases from V and 3 bases from J; junction bases left unmatched: 3. CDR1 SEHNR and CDR2 FQNEAQ come from the germline V gene (reference sequence). CDR3 length: 14 residues. The DNA of the CDR3 is TGTGCCAGCAGCGCTAGCGGGTTCTACAATGAGCAGTTCTTC. Residues: CASSASGFYNEQFF.

The V call is TRBV19, the J call TRBJ2-7; D not certain. The CDR3 is 12 residues long. Germline V lookup: CDR1 LNHDA, CDR2 SQIVND (reference sequence). Trimming removed 5 bases from V and 2 bases from J, with 7 bases in between. Here the CDR3 reads CASSQNAYEQYF. The CDR3 bases are TGTGCCAGTAGTCAAAATGCCTACGAGCAGTACTTC. Using reference TRBV19 and TRBJ2-7 for the parts outside the CDR3, the full variable domain is DGGITQSPKYLFRKEGQNVTLSCEQNLNHDAMYWYRQDPGQGLRLIYYSQIVNDFQKGDIAEGYSVSREKKESFPLTVTSAQKNPTAFYLCASSQNAYEQYFGPGTRLTVT.

The gene calls are TRBV30 and TRBJ1-5, with 8 positions matching TRBD1. Per germline, CDR1 GTSNPN and CDR2 SVGIG (reference sequence). The CDR3 is 14 residues long. Trimming cost V 7 bases and J 4 bases; bases outside gene matches: 9. The CDR3 DNA is TGTGCCTTATCCTTACAGGGGGGAAATCAGCCCCAGCATTTT. Translating gives CALSLQGGNQPQHF.